This T cell receptor beta chain appears in the sequencing data of a study of cytomegalovirus exposure and HLA in healthy donors. On the study more broadly: The 120 million or so unique TCR beta sequences, from approximately 170 million T cells, were found by an earlier analysis. Study conclusions and caveats: Rare TCR sequences predominated, though certain public TCRs were found in many donors. The study put under 200 TCR beta chains on its list as cytomegalovirus-associated.

Primers for the PCR totalled 60 Vbeta and 13 Jbeta. The table came from immunoSEQ multiplex PCR; TCRdb's copy has only in-frame clones and leaves some out. The sample includes fewer than 150,000 clones, 80% of them seen just once. In regard to this clone: Its specificity is not known.

Trimming left V 1 base short and J 5 bases short, with 9 bases between. CDR3 length: 13 amino acids. Germline values: CDR1 SEHNR, CDR2 FQNEAQ (reference sequence). Sequencing was performed on PBMCs. This chain connects TRBV7-9 to TRBJ2-7; maybe TRBD1 (5 bases). The clonotype comes from a man aged 40-49 years in good health and CMV-seropositive. CDR3 residues: CASSLGTRDEQYF. The CDR3 bases are TGTGCCAGCAGCTTAGGGACACGGGACGAGCAGTACTTC.